This T cell receptor beta chain was found in a study of regulatory dendritic cells for organ transplantation. In regard to this clone: Its antigen is undetermined.

Sorted T cells were CFSE-labeled and cultured 5 days with allogeneic regulatory or mature dendritic cells at 1:10. V was cut by 2 bases and J by 9 bases, with 5 bases left in between. The CDR3 has 11 residues. Per the germline V gene, CDR1 is WNHNN and CDR2 is SYGVQD (reference sequence). Libraries were prepared by immunoSEQ multiplex PCR; TCRdb keeps only in-frame clonotypes and omits some of them. The sample contains around 20,000 clones, 80% to 90% of which appear only once. The receptor was derived from a human donor in good health. Sequencing was carried out using naive CD4+ T cells from blood cultured with regulatory dendritic cells. Subset denoted: CD45RA+ naive T cells. The J gene is TRBJ2-4, the V gene TRBV10-1; no clear D gene. The CDR3 DNA is TGCGCCAGCAGTGAGACCGGCATTCAGTACTTC. This gives the protein CASSETGIQYF.